This TCR beta chain was sequenced in a study of T cell responses to AZD1222 COVID-19 vaccine. Findings of the study overall: Spike-specific TCR breadth and depth went up after people got two AZD1222 doses. Nearly half of unique spike-specific TCRs reportedly avoided B.1.351 and B.1.1.7 mutated regions.

Concerning this clone itself: Antigen unknown.

V gave up 3 bases and J gave up 5 bases, with 16 bases separating them. Germline loops: CDR1 MDHEN, CDR2 SYDVKM. The CDR3 loop spans 15 amino acids. Libraries were prepared by immunoSEQ multiplex PCR; TCRdb keeps only in-frame clonotypes and omits some of them. The table has 140,000 to 150,000 clones, 85% to 95% seen once. The specimen was peripheral blood, collected after recovery from COVID-19. This sequence was found in an adult who had recovered from COVID-19. The chain links TRBV28 to TRBJ1-2; a weak D match, TRBD1 (5 bases). The CDR3 reads CASSFMGGVEYGYTF. The DNA of the CDR3 is TGTGCCAGCAGTTTTATGGGGGGGGTGGAGTATGGCTACACCTTC.